This is a list of T cell receptor beta chains from one sample in a study of T cells after yellow fever vaccination. One entry per CDR3 protein results from TCRdb running MiXCR on the 5' RACE reads. Here the sample spans more than 300,000 distinct CDR3 sequences, over 8.5% being singletons. Sequenced material: CD4+ T cells sorted from PBMCs, taken 45 days after the yellow fever booster vaccination. These receptors were obtained from a man aged 18 to 35 who received the YFV17D yellow fever vaccine. Each CDR3 is given with its conserved first and last residue. Fields, in order: J gene, D gene, V gene, CDR3 protein. D genes are given only for firm matches.

>TRBJ1-1|.|TRBV3-1
CASSQKGMSEAFF
>TRBJ1-3|.|TRBV10-3
CATRPRIGNTIYF
>TRBJ1-5|.|TRBV28
CASSPPGLLNQPQHF
>TRBJ2-3|.|TRBV29-1
CSVGRGQTTDTQYF
>TRBJ2-5|.|TRBV14
CASSQRQKETQYF
>TRBJ1-1|.|TRBV5-5
CASSLSQAETFF
>TRBJ1-5|TRBD1|TRBV19
CASSPRQGPGQPQHF
>TRBJ2-3|.|TRBV4-3
CASSQDTLDEDTQYF
>TRBJ1-1|.|TRBV3-1
CASSQQRGGTEAFF
>TRBJ1-1|TRBD1|TRBV5-1
CASSLDGRGIAEAFF
>TRBJ2-1|.|TRBV27
CASSLSPSYNEQFF
>TRBJ1-4|.|TRBV2
CASSDVGATNEKLFF
>TRBJ1-2|.|TRBV12-3/TRBV12-4
CASSPGGGRGYGYTF
>TRBJ2-3|.|TRBV11-3
CASSSVWGGTDTQYF
>TRBJ1-2|.|TRBV21-1
CASPQGGNYGYTF
>TRBJ2-1|TRBD1|TRBV7-2
CASSPRQGGEQFF
>TRBJ1-1|TRBD1|TRBV5-1
CASSLDRVSAFF
>TRBJ1-1|.|TRBV29-1
CSVGDGGTEAFF
>TRBJ2-1|TRBD1|TRBV12-3/TRBV12-4
CASSFAGQGANEQFF
>TRBJ2-1|.|TRBV5-5
CASSLAPGAYNEQFF
>TRBJ1-2|.|TRBV11-2
CASSRTVNYGYTF
>TRBJ2-1|.|TRBV7-2
CASTPTPGNEQFF
>TRBJ1-4|TRBD1|TRBV7-2
CASSRDSTSPNEKLFF
>TRBJ1-4|.|TRBV7-2
CASSLEGGRLEKLFF
>TRBJ1-4|.|TRBV10-3
CAISERGSEKLFF
>TRBJ2-2|.|TRBV12-5
CASGLVLTSLGGELFF
>TRBJ2-7|.|TRBV3-1
CASSQERGWSYEQYF
>TRBJ2-1|TRBD2|TRBV13
CASSLVSPLAGGPYNEQFF
>TRBJ2-2|.|TRBV20-1
CSAEVRAGGTGELFF
>TRBJ2-1|TRBD1|TRBV5-1
CASSQLGQGNEQFF
>TRBJ2-6|.|TRBV12-3/TRBV12-4
CASMNSGANVLTF
>TRBJ2-3|TRBD2|TRBV2
CASSVTSGTDTQYF
>TRBJ2-7|.|TRBV28
CASSLYRGISGSYEQYF
>TRBJ2-1|.|TRBV11-3
CASSYGAWNEQFF
>TRBJ2-1|.|TRBV5-4
CASSLATGAEQFF
>TRBJ2-7|.|TRBV12-3/TRBV12-4
CASSFKGGSYEQYF
>TRBJ2-1|.|TRBV12-3/TRBV12-4
CASSWDTHNEQFF
>TRBJ2-7|TRBD2|TRBV4-1
CASSRLILGLAGGTSSYEQYF
>TRBJ1-2|.|TRBV12-3/TRBV12-4
CASSLFPGNYGYTF
>TRBJ2-3|TRBD2|TRBV11-2
CASSETYGGGPTDTQYF
>TRBJ1-1|.|TRBV28
CASSGTLTEAFF
>TRBJ2-1|TRBD2|TRBV7-2
CASSLVPLAGGNEQFF
>TRBJ2-5|.|TRBV6-1
CASTVFQETQYF
>TRBJ2-2|.|TRBV7-2
CASSLFGRELFF
>TRBJ2-2|.|TRBV27
CASSWAAAGELFF
>TRBJ1-5|.|TRBV10-3
CAISDWAGSDQPQHF
>TRBJ1-1|.|TRBV15
CATSRGDLAENTEAFF
>TRBJ1-4|.|TRBV4-2
CASSRGSRNDEKLFF
>TRBJ2-1|TRBD1|TRBV7-2
CASIPDRAYNEQFF
>TRBJ2-7|.|TRBV6-2/TRBV6-3
CASSFQGTLSYEQYF
>TRBJ2-5|TRBD2|TRBV20-1
CSRIGGAGETQYF
>TRBJ1-4|TRBD1|TRBV5-1
CASSLTGTGYEKLFF
>TRBJ1-3|.|TRBV9
CASSPHGGNTIYF
>TRBJ2-1|.|TRBV6-2/TRBV6-3
CASSYGQDPYNEQFF
>TRBJ1-1|.|TRBV20-1
CGASSEAFF